This T cell receptor beta chain appears in the sequencing data of a study of cytomegalovirus exposure and HLA in healthy donors. The V segment lost 0 bases and the J segment 3 bases; nucleotides outside the gene matches: 2. The CDR3 spans 16 residues. Germline CDR1 reads SGHAT; CDR2 reads FQNNGV. Healthy bone marrow donors formed the donor group. Primers included in the PCR were 60 Vbeta and 13 Jbeta primers. Profiling relied on immunoSEQ multiplex PCR, and the TCRdb table lists in-frame clones only, not all of them. Seen here are 50,000 to 60,000 clones, 75% to 80% observed once, and the top ten hold roughly 1.4%.

V gene TRBV11-2 combines with J gene TRBJ1-2; 12 bases are a match to TRBD1. Sequenced material: PBMCs. This TCR was recovered from a female donor in good health and CMV-seronegative. CDR3 protein: CASSLDWDRGHYGYTF. In nucleotides, the CDR3 is TGTGCCAGCAGCTTAGATTGGGACAGGGGGCACTATGGCTACACCTTC.